The rows below give T cell receptor beta chains drawn from one sample of a study of T cell responses to AZD1222 COVID-19 vaccine. TCRdb's table, derived via immunoSEQ multiplex PCR, lists solely in-frame clones and lacks some. The sample holds approximately 150,000 clones, roughly nine tenths seen once. The sample was peripheral blood, taken on day 0 of AZD1222 vaccination. These receptors originate from an adult in good health. Both conserved end residues are part of each CDR3. The D gene is left open where the match is weak. Only part of the rows carry a size: once, few, many, or a class if the clone is expanded.

NA	12	NA	TRBJ1-4	TRBV10-2	TGCGCCAGCAGTGATGGGTATGAAAAACTGTTTTTT	CASSDGYEKLFF
TRBD1	14	NA	TRBJ1-4	TRBV5-1	TGCGCCAGCAGCGAACAGGGGTCTAATGAAAAACTGTTTTTT	CASSEQGSNEKLFF
NA	15	NA	TRBJ1-1	TRBV2	TGTGCCAGCAGCTCCGGGCAGGGGTTGAACACTGAAGCTTTCTTT	CASSSGQGLNTEAFF
NA	18	few	TRBJ1-1	TRBV10-3	TGTGCCATCAGTGACAGAGGTGAGGCAGCAATCATGAACACTGAAGCTTTCTTT	CAISDRGEAAIMNTEAFF
NA	15	NA	TRBJ1-1	TRBV21-1	TGTGCCAGCAGCCACCGAACCCCAGGGGGCGCGGAAGCTTTCTTT	CASSHRTPGGAEAFF
NA	16	NA	TRBJ2-1	TRBV11-3	TGTGCCAGCAGCTTAAACGGGGGAGGCAGCCACAATGAGCAGTTCTTC	CASSLNGGGSHNEQFF
TRBD1	12	NA	TRBJ1-2	TRBV30	TGTGCCTGGAGGTGGGGGGACAGTGGCTACACCTTC	CAWRWGDSGYTF
TRBD2	18	NA	TRBJ2-1	TRBV14	TGTGCCAGCAGCTCTTTCGGACTAGCGGGAGGGCCCCGCAATGAGCAGTTCTTC	CASSSFGLAGGPRNEQFF
TRBD1	14	NA	TRBJ1-6	TRBV2	TGTGCCAGCAGGGGGACAGGCTTGAATTCACCCCTCCACTTT	CASRGTGLNSPLHF
TRBD1	14	NA	TRBJ1-1	TRBV5-1	TGCGCCAGCAGTTCGACAGGGTGGAACACTGAAGCTTTCTTT	CASSSTGWNTEAFF
NA	15	NA	TRBJ2-2	TRBV18	TGTGCCAGCTCACTCAAGGCGCCGAACACCGGGGAGCTGTTTTTT	CASSLKAPNTGELFF
NA	14	NA	TRBJ1-6	TRBV10-3	TGTGCCATCACCCAGGGGAATGGGAATTCACCCCTCCACTTT	CAITQGNGNSPLHF
NA	14	few	TRBJ1-1	TRBV6-2/TRBV6-3	TGTGCCAGCAGTCACACTAAGCTGAACACTGAAGCTTTCTTT	CASSHTKLNTEAFF
TRBD1	14	NA	TRBJ2-1	TRBV14	TGTGCCAGCAGCCCCCGGACAGGGTACAATGAGCAGTTCTTC	CASSPRTGYNEQFF
NA	14	NA	TRBJ2-7	TRBV5-1	TGCGCCAGCAGCTTCAGGGACGCTTCCTACGAGCAGTACTTC	CASSFRDASYEQYF
NA	13	once	TRBJ1-1	TRBV11-2	TGTGCCAGCAGCTTACGGGGGGGCACTGAAGCTTTCTTT	CASSLRGGTEAFF
NA	14	NA	TRBJ1-1	TRBV19	TGTGCCAGTAGTACCGACAGAATGAACACTGAAGCTTTCTTT	CASSTDRMNTEAFF
TRBD2	15	NA	TRBJ2-7	TRBV3-1/TRBV3-2	TGTGCCAGCAGCCCCGGGACGGGGGGTTACAACGAGCAGTACTTC	CASSPGTGGYNEQYF
NA	12	once	TRBJ1-2	TRBV30	TGTGCCTGTGCGGGGGAGAACTATGGCTACACCTTC	CACAGENYGYTF
TRBD1	14	few	TRBJ1-5	TRBV6-5	TGTGCCAGCAGTCCGGACAGGCGGTATCAGCCCCAGCATTTT	CASSPDRRYQPQHF
TRBD1	13	NA	TRBJ1-5	TRBV11-2	TGTGCCAGCAGCCTAGACAGGGCTCAGCCCCAGCATTTT	CASSLDRAQPQHF
NA	11	NA	TRBJ1-1	TRBV2	TGTGCCAGCAGTGTTATACCTGAAGCTTTCTTT	CASSVIPEAFF
NA	13	NA	TRBJ1-1	TRBV29-1	TGCAGCGTAAGGGGTCTCGGGTACACTGAAGCTTTCTTT	CSVRGLGYTEAFF
TRBD2	13	NA	TRBJ2-1	TRBV30	TGTGCCTGGAGCGCGGGGGGCCGGCATGAGCAGTTCTTC	CAWSAGGRHEQFF
NA	14	once	TRBJ1-2	TRBV9	TGTGCCAGCAGCTCGCGAAGGAGTATCTATGGCTACACCTTC	CASSSRRSIYGYTF
TRBD2	15	NA	TRBJ2-1	TRBV2	TGTGCCAGCAGTACACGGCTAGCGGGAGTCGATGAGCAGTTCTTC	CASSTRLAGVDEQFF
NA	15	NA	TRBJ1-3	TRBV3-1/TRBV3-2	TGTGCCAGCAGCCAAGAAGTTCGCTCTGGAAACACCATATATTTT	CASSQEVRSGNTIYF
NA	15	NA	TRBJ2-7	TRBV6-5	TGTGCCAGCAGTTACGGGGGTAAAGGGATTTACGAGCAGTACTTC	CASSYGGKGIYEQYF
NA	12	NA	TRBJ1-1	TRBV29-1	TGCAGCGTTGAAGCCCTGAGCCCTGAAGCTTTCTTT	CSVEALSPEAFF
TRBD2	23	NA	TRBJ2-7	TRBV19	TGTGCCAGTAGTATAGATCGGTCCGGGACTAGCGGGAGAATTGGATCGGTCTCCCGCGAGCAGTACTTC	CASSIDRSGTSGRIGSVSREQYF
NA	12	NA	TRBJ2-7	TRBV12-3/TRBV12-4	TGTGCCAGCAGTTTGACAAACTACGAGCAGTACTTC	CASSLTNYEQYF
NA	12	NA	TRBJ1-5	TRBV30	TGTGCCTGGAGCCGGGGCAATCAGCCCCAGCATTTT	CAWSRGNQPQHF
TRBD2	15	NA	TRBJ2-5	TRBV7-2	TGTGCCAGCAGCTTAGGTGGGACTAGTGCTGGGACCCAGTACTTC	CASSLGGTSAGTQYF
NA	14	NA	TRBJ2-7	TRBV6-6	TGTGCCAGCAGCCTGAAAATGAGGGTAAGCGAGCAGTACTTC	CASSLKMRVSEQYF
NA	14	NA	TRBJ2-5	TRBV11-2	TGTGCCAGCAGCTTAACCTACGGACAAGAGACCCAGTACTTC	CASSLTYGQETQYF
TRBD1	16	NA	TRBJ1-3	TRBV6-5	TGTGCCAGCAGTTACACCGACGGGACAGGGGGAAACACCATATATTTT	CASSYTDGTGGNTIYF
NA	13	NA	TRBJ2-1	TRBV5-1	TGCGCCAGCAGCTCGGGGGCGGGGACGGAGCAGTTCTTC	CASSSGAGTEQFF
NA	14	NA	TRBJ1-5	TRBV27	TGTGCCAGCAGTCCAGGGGTGAGCAATCAGCCCCAGCATTTT	CASSPGVSNQPQHF
TRBD1	15	NA	TRBJ1-4	TRBV6-6	TGTGCCAGCAGTGCTACAGGGGCCGAGGGTGAAAAACTGTTTTTT	CASSATGAEGEKLFF
NA	18	once	TRBJ1-6	TRBV6-6	TGTGCCAGCAGTCCCTCGGACCGGGCAGGGCGGTATAATTCACCCCTCCACTTT	CASSPSDRAGRYNSPLHF
TRBD1	14	NA	TRBJ2-7	TRBV5-1	TGCGCCAGCAGCGCGGGACAGGGATTGTACGAGCAGTACTTC	CASSAGQGLYEQYF
NA	15	NA	TRBJ2-5	TRBV11-2	TGTGCCAGCAGCTTAGGGGGTTGGTTGAAAGAGACCCAGTACTTC	CASSLGGWLKETQYF
TRBD1	17	NA	TRBJ2-2	TRBV11-3	TGTGCCAGCAGCCGATCCTTGGGACAGGCGAACACCGGGGAGCTGTTTTTT	CASSRSLGQANTGELFF
NA	16	once	TRBJ2-3	TRBV27	TGTGCCAGCAGTTTGCGCCCTAACTACGGCACAGATACGCAGTATTTT	CASSLRPNYGTDTQYF
NA	15	NA	TRBJ1-2	TRBV16	TGTGCCAGCAGCCAAGAGCGGGTTTACAACTATGGCTACACCTTC	CASSQERVYNYGYTF
NA	15	NA	TRBJ1-5	TRBV6-2/TRBV6-3	TGTGCCAGCAGTTACTCGACAGGTCAGGGTCAGCCCCAGCATTTT	CASSYSTGQGQPQHF
TRBD1	15	NA	TRBJ2-5	TRBV4-2	TGTGCCAGCAGCCAACGGACAGGGGGACGAGAGACCCAGTACTTC	CASSQRTGGRETQYF
NA	11	NA	TRBJ1-2	TRBV19	TGTGCCAGTAGGGAGTACGAAGGCTACACCTTC	CASREYEGYTF
NA	11	NA	TRBJ2-1	TRBV20-1	TGCAGTGCTAGAGGAGACAATGAGCAGTTCTTC	CSARGDNEQFF
NA	16	once	TRBJ1-1	TRBV18	TGTGCCAGCTCACCACAGGATCAAACTAGTGGCACTGAAGCTTTCTTT	CASSPQDQTSGTEAFF
NA	14	NA	TRBJ1-2	TRBV30	TGTGCCTGGAGTGAGAGATTAGCGCCGGGAGGCTACACCTTC	CAWSERLAPGGYTF
NA	14	NA	TRBJ2-1	TRBV27	TGTGCCAGCAGTTGGGTTCAGGGCTACAATGAGCAGTTCTTC	CASSWVQGYNEQFF
TRBD2	15	NA	TRBJ2-7	TRBV5-1	TGCGCCAGCAGCTACGGACTAGCGGGCTCCTACGAGCAGTACTTC	CASSYGLAGSYEQYF